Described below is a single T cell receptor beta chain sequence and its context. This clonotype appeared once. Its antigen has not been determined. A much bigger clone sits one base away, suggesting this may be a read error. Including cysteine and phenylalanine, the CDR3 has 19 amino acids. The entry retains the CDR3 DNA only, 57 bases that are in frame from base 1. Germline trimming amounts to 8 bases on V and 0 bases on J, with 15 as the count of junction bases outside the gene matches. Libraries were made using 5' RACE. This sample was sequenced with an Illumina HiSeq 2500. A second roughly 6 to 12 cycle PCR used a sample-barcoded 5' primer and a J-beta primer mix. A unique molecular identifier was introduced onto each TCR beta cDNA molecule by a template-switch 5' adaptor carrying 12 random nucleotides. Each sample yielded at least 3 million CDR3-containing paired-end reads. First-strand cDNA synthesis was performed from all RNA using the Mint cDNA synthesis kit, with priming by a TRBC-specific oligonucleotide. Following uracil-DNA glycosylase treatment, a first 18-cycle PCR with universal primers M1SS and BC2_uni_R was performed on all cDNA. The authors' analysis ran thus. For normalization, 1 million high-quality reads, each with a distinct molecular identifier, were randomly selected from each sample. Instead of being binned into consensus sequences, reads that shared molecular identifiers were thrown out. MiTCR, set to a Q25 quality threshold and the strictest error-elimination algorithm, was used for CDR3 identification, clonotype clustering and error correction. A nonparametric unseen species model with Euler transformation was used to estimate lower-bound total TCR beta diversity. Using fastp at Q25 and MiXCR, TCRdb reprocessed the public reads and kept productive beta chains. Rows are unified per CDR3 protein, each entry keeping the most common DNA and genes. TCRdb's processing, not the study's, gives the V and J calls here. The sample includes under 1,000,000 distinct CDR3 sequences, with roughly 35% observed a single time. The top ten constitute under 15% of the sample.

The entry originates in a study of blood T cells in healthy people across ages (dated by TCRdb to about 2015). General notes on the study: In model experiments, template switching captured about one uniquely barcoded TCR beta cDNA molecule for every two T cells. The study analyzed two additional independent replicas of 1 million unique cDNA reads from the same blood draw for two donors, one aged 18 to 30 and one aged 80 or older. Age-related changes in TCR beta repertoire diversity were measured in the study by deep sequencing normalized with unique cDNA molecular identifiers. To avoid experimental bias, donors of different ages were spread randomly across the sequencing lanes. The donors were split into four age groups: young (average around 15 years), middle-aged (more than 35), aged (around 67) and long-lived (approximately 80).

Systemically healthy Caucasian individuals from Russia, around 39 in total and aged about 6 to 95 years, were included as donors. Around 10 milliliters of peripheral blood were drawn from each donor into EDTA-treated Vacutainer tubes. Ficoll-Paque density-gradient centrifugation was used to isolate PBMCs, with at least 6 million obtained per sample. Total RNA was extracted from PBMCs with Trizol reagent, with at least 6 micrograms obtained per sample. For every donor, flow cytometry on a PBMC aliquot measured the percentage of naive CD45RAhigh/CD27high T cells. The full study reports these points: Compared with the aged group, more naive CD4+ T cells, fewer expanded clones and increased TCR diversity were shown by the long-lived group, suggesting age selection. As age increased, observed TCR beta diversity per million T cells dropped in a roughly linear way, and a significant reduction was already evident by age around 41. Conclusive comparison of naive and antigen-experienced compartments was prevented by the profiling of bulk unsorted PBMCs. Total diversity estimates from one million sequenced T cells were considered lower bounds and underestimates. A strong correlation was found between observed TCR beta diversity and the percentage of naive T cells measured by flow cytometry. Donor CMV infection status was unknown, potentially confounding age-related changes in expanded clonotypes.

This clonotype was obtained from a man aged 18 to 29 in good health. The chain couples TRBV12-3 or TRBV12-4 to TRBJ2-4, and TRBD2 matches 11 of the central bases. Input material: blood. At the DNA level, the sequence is TGTGCCAGCGTGCCGGGACTAGCGGCCTTTAAGGTAGCCAAAAACATTCAGTACTTC. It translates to CASVPGLAAFKVAKNIQYF.